The 23 T cell receptor beta chains below all came from one sample that was sequenced in a study of cytomegalovirus exposure and HLA in healthy donors (dated by TCRdb to between 2016 and 2019). Receptor amplification or capture employed the immunoSEQ multiplex PCR assay. The clones in this table, taken by TCRdb from immuneACCESS, are in-frame only. Not every clone is retained; where verified, under half of the shortfall comes from an unresolved V gene, and the cause of the rest is unknown. The table for this sample lists about 160,000 clones; under 90% of them were counted only once. The biggest ten clones account for approximately 10% of the sample. Sequencing used PBMCs. The receptor set was obtained from a woman aged 18-29 years in good health and CMV-seropositive.

This clone turned up a few times. The chain has TRBV6-4 and TRBJ2-3; D is unresolved. Germline V gives CDR1 MRHNA, CDR2 SNTAGT. This CDR3 contains 13 residues. V was shortened by 3 bases and J by 1 base, with 5 bases between the two germline ends. CDR3 amino acids: CASSESGTDTQYF. Here the CDR3 DNA reads TGTGCCAGCAGTGAATCGGGCACAGATACGCAGTATTTT.

This chain uses TRBV19 with TRBJ2-4; D gene unclear. Germline-derived CDR1 and CDR2 are LNHDA and SQIVND (reference sequence). The CDR3 consists of 13 residues. Trimming took 5 bases from V and 8 from J, leaving 13 bases between them. The chain's CDR3 is CASSALRGDIQYF. For the CDR3, the DNA is TGTGCCAGTAGTGCGCTGCGCGGCGACATTCAGTACTTC. The variable domain in full, with the rest retrieved from reference TRBV19 and TRBJ2-4, is DGGITQSPKYLFRKEGQNVTLSCEQNLNHDAMYWYRQDPGQGLRLIYYSQIVNDFQKGDIAEGYSVSREKKESFPLTVTSAQKNPTAFYLCASSALRGDIQYFGAGTRLSVL.

The rearrangement links TRBV28 to TRBJ1-5; 7 bases fit TRBD1. This CDR3 contains 15 residues. J was trimmed by 3 bases and V by 5 bases; bases with no gene match: 7. Germline V lookup: CDR1 MDHEN, CDR2 SYDVKM. CDR3 in amino acids: CASSNLGQANQPQHF. CDR3 bases: TGTGCCAGCAGTAACCTTGGACAGGCCAATCAGCCCCAGCATTTT.

This sequence joins TRBV4-1 and TRBJ1-5, with TRBD1 identical over 11 bases. The CDR3 sequence is 17 residues long. The V gene's germline CDR1 is MGHRA and CDR2 YSYEKL. Losses at the gene ends were 4 bases for V and 1 base for J; bases not matched to a gene: 6. The CDR3 nucleotides read TGCGCCAGCAGCCGAGGACAGGGGGCGGCGAGCAATCAGCCCCAGCATTTT. Its translation: CASSRGQGAASNQPQHF.

The chain couples TRBV7-2 to TRBJ1-1; D unclear. Germline CDR1 and CDR2: SGHTA and FQGNSA. The CDR3 consists of 14 residues. Trimming took off 5 bases at V and 0 bases at J, with 10 bases between the two ends. The CDR3 DNA is TGTGCCAGCAGCACGCAGCGGTTGAACACTGAAGCTTTCTTT. It encodes CASSTQRLNTEAFF.

The chain has TRBV5-1 and TRBJ2-1; possible D gene TRBD2, 6 bases. Trimming stripped 1 base from V and 7 bases from J, with 9 bases between. The CDR3 is 13 residues long. Germline lookup yields CDR1 SGHRS and CDR2 YFSETQ. CDR3 protein: CASSLSAGNEQFF. CDR3 DNA: TGCGCCAGCAGCTTGTCAGCGGGTAATGAGCAGTTCTTC.

The V gene is TRBV4-1, the J gene TRBJ2-1; a possible D gene is TRBD2 (6 bases). This CDR3 is 14 amino acids long. CDR1 is MGHRA and CDR2 is YSYEKL in the germline V gene. Trimming stripped 4 bases from V and 8 bases from J, with 15 bases between. Here the CDR3 reads CASSLHGSSDEQFF. In DNA form, the CDR3 reads TGCGCCAGCAGCCTGCACGGGAGTAGCGATGAGCAGTTCTTC.

The V gene is TRBV6-1, the J gene TRBJ1-1; 7 bases agree with TRBD1. Germline V lookup: CDR1 MNHNS, CDR2 SASEGT. The CDR3 is 15 residues long. V lost 1 base to trimming and J lost 0 bases; unmatched junction nucleotides: 2. CDR3 nucleotide sequence: TGTGCCAGCAGTGAAGGACAGGGAATGAACACTGAAGCTTTCTTT. As protein: CASSEGQGMNTEAFF.

This chain uses TRBV4-1 with TRBJ2-3; a possible D gene is TRBD2 (5 bases). This CDR3 has 16 residues. Germline lookup yields CDR1 MGHRA and CDR2 YSYEKL. The V and J ends lost 0 bases and 0 bases respectively, with 10 bases between them. CDR3 bases: TGCGCCAGCAGCCAAGAACAAGCGGCCAGCACAGATACGCAGTATTTT. This gives the protein CASSQEQAASTDTQYF.

This chain joins TRBV7-2 and TRBJ2-5; perhaps TRBD2 as D (8 bases). V dropped 2 bases and J dropped 0 bases, with 22 bases sitting between them. The CDR3 loop spans 19 amino acids. The germline CDR1 and CDR2 sequences are SGHTA and FQGNSA. CDR3: CASSLQQGIRSGNQETQYF. CDR3 DNA: TGTGCCAGCAGCTTACAACAGGGGATTCGTAGCGGGAACCAAGAGACCCAGTACTTC.

This clone appeared a single time. V gene TRBV6-4 combines with J gene TRBJ1-2, with TRBD1 matching 8 bases. Germline CDR1 reads MRHNA; CDR2 reads SNTAGT. CDR3 size: 12 residues. Trimming removed 9 bases from V and 3 bases from J; junction bases left unmatched: 3. The CDR3 DNA reads as TGTGCCAGAAACAGGGGGGACTATGGCTACACCTTC. This sequence encodes CARNRGDYGYTF.

CDR3 protein: CSALISGEQYF. The DNA for the CDR3 is TGCAGTGCTCTTATCTCGGGAGAGCAGTACTTC. The J gene is TRBJ2-7, the V gene TRBV20-1; the D gene is possibly TRBD2 (5 bases). The germline V gene has CDR1 DFQATT and CDR2 SNEGSKA (reference sequence). The CDR3 length is 11 residues. V was shortened by 5 bases and J by 7 bases, with 12 bases between the two germline ends.

This chain connects TRBV30 to TRBJ2-2, with unresolved D. Per the germline V gene, CDR1 is GTSNPN and CDR2 is SVGIG (reference sequence). The CDR3 is made up of 13 amino acids. Trimming stripped 1 base from V and 3 bases from J, with 6 bases between. The CDR3 DNA reads as TGTGCCTGGAGTGCCAGTCACACCGGGGAGCTGTTTTTT. It encodes CAWSASHTGELFF.

The chain couples TRBV6-8 to TRBJ2-2; D possibly corresponds to TRBD1 (6 bases). Germline V gene sequence: CDR1 MNHGY, CDR2 SAAAGT. This CDR3 spans 17 amino acids. Trimming took 2 bases from V and 3 from J, leaving 16 bases between them. CDR3 bases: TGTGCCAGCAGTTACCTGGTCGGGACACAATACACCGGGGAGCTGTTTTTT. As protein: CASSYLVGTQYTGELFF.

Worth noting for this clone: A read error may account for a junction end that differs from germline. The rearrangement uses TRBV10-3 and TRBJ1-4; 7 nucleotides match TRBD1. Germline V CDR1 and CDR2: ENHRY, SYGVKD. This CDR3 comprises 14 residues. This chain's CDR3 is CATSPGTVNEKLFF. Here the CDR3 DNA reads TGTGCCACCAGTCCCGGGACAGTTAATGAAAAACTGTTTTTT.

The V call is TRBV28, the J call TRBJ2-5; the match to TRBD2 covers 7 bases. The J call may be in error: the DNA end matches TRBJ2-7 better. CDR3 size: 13 residues. The germline V gene encodes CDR1 MDHEN and CDR2 SYDVKM. The DNA of the CDR3 is TGTGCCAGCAGCTGGACGGAGCGGGGCGAGCAGTACTTC. It codes for CASSWTERGEQYF.

The chain combines TRBV7-8 with TRBJ2-7; 9 nucleotides line up with TRBD1. Germline assignment: CDR1 SGHVS and CDR2 FQNEAQ. This CDR3 contains 15 residues. The V gene end was trimmed by 5 bases and the J gene end by 2 bases; junction bases not matched to a gene: 7. CDR3 coding DNA: TGTGCCAGCAGCCGCACCCGACAGGGGGCCTACGAGCAGTACTTC. This sequence encodes CASSRTRQGAYEQYF.

As DNA, the CDR3 is TGCGCCAGCGCAACTAGCGGTTGGGGAGATACGCAGTATTTT. This gives the protein CASATSGWGDTQYF. The chain couples TRBV5-1 to TRBJ2-3; 8 positions match TRBD2. CDR1 is SGHRS and CDR2 is YFSETQ in the germline V gene. CDR3 length equals 14 residues. After removal of 7 bases from V and 5 bases from J, the junction contained 9 bases not matched to a gene.

The chain couples TRBV5-1 to TRBJ2-1; 11 bases are shared with TRBD2. Per the germline V gene, CDR1 is SGHRS and CDR2 is YFSETQ. The CDR3 is 14 amino acids. The V and J ends lost 0 bases and 14 bases, in that order; junction bases with no gene match: 7. The CDR3, as DNA: TGCGCCAGCAGCTTGGTTCTAGCGGGAGGCCCAGAGTTCTTC. Translated, it gives CASSLVLAGGPEFF.

This chain links TRBV6-5 with TRBJ1-2; perhaps TRBD1 as D (5 bases). CDR3 length: 15 residues. V dropped 7 bases and J dropped 5 bases, with 20 bases sitting between them. Germline V CDR1 and CDR2: MNHEY, SVGAGI. The chain's CDR3 is CASIPLKIGAYGYTF. CDR3 bases: TGTGCCAGCATACCGCTGAAGATTGGGGCTTATGGCTACACCTTC.

The sample holds a few counts of this clone. The rearrangement uses TRBV2 and TRBJ1-5; a possible D gene is TRBD1 (5 bases). CDR1 and CDR2 from the germline V gene are SNHLY and FYNNEI. Trimming stripped 6 bases from V and 5 bases from J, with 8 bases between. The CDR3 consists of 12 residues. The CDR3 sequence is CASRSRDQPQHF. DNA of the CDR3: TGTGCCAGCAGGTCCAGGGATCAGCCCCAGCATTTT.

The chain combines TRBV27 with TRBJ2-7; 10 bases line up with TRBD1. J gave up 7 bases and V 6 bases, and 9 bases lay outside the gene matches. The CDR3 is 14 residues long. Germline V gene sequence: CDR1 MNHEY, CDR2 SMNVEV (reference sequence). The CDR3 protein is CASSYPGQGSEQYF. As DNA, the CDR3 is TGTGCCAGCAGCTATCCGGGACAGGGGTCTGAGCAGTACTTC.

The V call is TRBV6-1, the J call TRBJ2-2, with D possibly TRBD1 on 6 matching bases. V lost 2 bases and J 0 bases, leaving 25 bases between the germline ends. This CDR3 is 21 amino acids long. From germline, CDR1 is MNHNS and CDR2 SASEGT. The CDR3 bases are TGTGCCAGCAGTGAACTGCAGGGGCTCGGACAGTTTTCGCCGAACACCGGGGAGCTGTTTTTT. This codes for CASSELQGLGQFSPNTGELFF.